This T cell receptor beta chain was recorded in a study of vaccination and CD4 T cells after COVID-19. Researchers used the Oncomine TCR Beta short-read assay to sequence DNA from cultured CD4+ T cells. From the PCR reads, TCRdb called clonotypes with MiXCR, one entry per CDR3 protein. The table lists 9,500 to 10,000 distinct CDR3 sequences, 34% of them singletons, with less than 40% in the top ten. The treatment here: roughly 11-day PBMC culture with coronavirus spike peptide pools or control peptides (ViraFEST assay). According to the study, CD4+ T cells from the unexposed donor were gathered ahead of the COVID-19 pandemic (2011-2018). Using peptide pools, antigen-specific T cells were expanded in ViraFEST before TCRs were sequenced. Peptide pools at 9.5 to 10 ug/ml stimulated about 1.8 million PBMCs per well with about 9.6 IU/ml IL-2. When enough cells were available, unexposed-donor CD4+ T cells were probed with SARS-CoV-2 S/N and four cold-coronavirus spikes.

This CDR3 has 15 residues. V was trimmed by 2 bases and J by 5 bases, leaving 15 bases between them. Germline V gives CDR1 MNHNS, CDR2 SASEGT. For this clonotype: What it binds is unknown.

Study conclusions and caveats: Vaccine-specific clones in convalescent patients were spike mono-reactive in 304 of 307 cases.

The chain joins TRBV6-1 to TRBJ2-5; TRBD2 is a possible D gene (6 bases). The source is a human donor in good health. What was sequenced was CD4+ T cells from blood, cultured in vitro. CDR3 amino acids: CASSEYRGKRETQYF. The CDR3 region has the DNA TGTGCCAGCAGTGAATACCGGGGGAAGCGGGAGACCCAGTACTTC.